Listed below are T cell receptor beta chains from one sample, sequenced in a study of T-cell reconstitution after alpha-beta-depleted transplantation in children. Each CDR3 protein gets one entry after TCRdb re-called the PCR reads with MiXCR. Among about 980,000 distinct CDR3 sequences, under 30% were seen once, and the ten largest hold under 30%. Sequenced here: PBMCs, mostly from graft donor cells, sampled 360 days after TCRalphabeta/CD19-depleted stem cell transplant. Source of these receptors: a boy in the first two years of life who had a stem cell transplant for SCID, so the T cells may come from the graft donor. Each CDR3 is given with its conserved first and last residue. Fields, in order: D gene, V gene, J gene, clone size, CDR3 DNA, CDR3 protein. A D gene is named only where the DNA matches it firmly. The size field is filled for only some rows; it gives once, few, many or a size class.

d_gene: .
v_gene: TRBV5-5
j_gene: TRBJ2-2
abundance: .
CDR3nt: TGTGCCAGCAGCTCGGTCTACGTCGCCGGGGAGCTGTTTTTT
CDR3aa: CASSSVYVAGELFF

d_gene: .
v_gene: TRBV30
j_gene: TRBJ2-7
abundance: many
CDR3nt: TGTGCCTGGAGTAAAGGGACCCCGTACGAGCAGTACTTC
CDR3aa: CAWSKGTPYEQYF

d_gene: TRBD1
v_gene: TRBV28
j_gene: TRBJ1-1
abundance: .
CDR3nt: TGTGCCAGCGACAGGGGGAACACTGAAGCTTTCTTT
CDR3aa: CASDRGNTEAFF

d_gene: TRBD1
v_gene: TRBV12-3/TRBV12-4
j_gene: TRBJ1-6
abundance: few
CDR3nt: TGTGCCAGCAGTCGACAGGGTTATAATTCACCCCTCCACTTT
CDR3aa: CASSRQGYNSPLHF

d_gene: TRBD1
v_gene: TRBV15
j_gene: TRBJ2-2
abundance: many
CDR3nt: TGTGCCACCAGCAGGGGGTCCGGGACAGGCACCGGGGAGCTGTTTTTT
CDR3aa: CATSRGSGTGTGELFF

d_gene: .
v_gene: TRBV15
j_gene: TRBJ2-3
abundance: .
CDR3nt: TGTGCCACCAGCAGAGCATCGGGGGGCACAGATACGCAGTATTTT
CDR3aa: CATSRASGGTDTQYF

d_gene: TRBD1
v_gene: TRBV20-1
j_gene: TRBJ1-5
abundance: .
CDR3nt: TGCAGTGCTAGAGATCCGAGCAGGGGGCCCGATCAGCCCCAGCATTTT
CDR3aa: CSARDPSRGPDQPQHF

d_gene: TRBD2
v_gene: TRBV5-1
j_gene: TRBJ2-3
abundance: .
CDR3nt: TGCGCCAGCAGCTTGGCCCCTAGCGGGGGGGCAGCTGATACGCAGTATTTT
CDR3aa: CASSLAPSGGAADTQYF

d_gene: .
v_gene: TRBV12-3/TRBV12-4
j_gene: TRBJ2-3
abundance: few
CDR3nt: TGTGCCAGCAGATTAACCGTAAGCACAGATACGCAGTATTTT
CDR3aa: CASRLTVSTDTQYF

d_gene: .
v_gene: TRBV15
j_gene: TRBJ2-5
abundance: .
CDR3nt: TGTGCCACCAGCAGAGGGAAAGGGGAGACCCAGTACTTC
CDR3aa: CATSRGKGETQYF

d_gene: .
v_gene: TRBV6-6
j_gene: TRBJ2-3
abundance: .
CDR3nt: TGTGCCAGCAGTTACACGGGGTCGGTAGATACGCAGTATTTT
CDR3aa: CASSYTGSVDTQYF

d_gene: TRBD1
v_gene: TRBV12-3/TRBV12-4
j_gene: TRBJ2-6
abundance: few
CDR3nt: TGTGCCAGCAGTTTAGGGGACAGGGTCTCTGGGGCCAACGTCCTGACTTTC
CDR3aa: CASSLGDRVSGANVLTF

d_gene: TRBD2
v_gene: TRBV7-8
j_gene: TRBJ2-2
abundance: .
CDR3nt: TGTGCCAGCAGCTTAGAACTAGCGGTTAGCACCGGGGAGCTGTTTTTT
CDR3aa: CASSLELAVSTGELFF

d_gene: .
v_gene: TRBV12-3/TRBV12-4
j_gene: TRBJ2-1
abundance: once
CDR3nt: TGTGCCAGCTCCCTTACAGGGAGGGCTTACAATGAGCAGTTCTTC
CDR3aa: CASSLTGRAYNEQFF

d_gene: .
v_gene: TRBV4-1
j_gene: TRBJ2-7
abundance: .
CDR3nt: TGCGCCAGCAGCCAAGCAACGGGGGTTCTTCCTCTCAGTCAGTACTTC
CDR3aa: CASSQATGVLPLSQYF

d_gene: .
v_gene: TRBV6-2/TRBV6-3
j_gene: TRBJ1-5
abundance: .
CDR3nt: TGTGCCAGCAGTCGGGCTTCAGATCAGCCCCAGCATTTT
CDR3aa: CASSRASDQPQHF

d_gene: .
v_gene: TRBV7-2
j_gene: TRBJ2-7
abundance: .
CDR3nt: TGTGCCAGCAGCTTATGGTGGGGGGATTCCTACGAGCAGTACTTC
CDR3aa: CASSLWWGDSYEQYF

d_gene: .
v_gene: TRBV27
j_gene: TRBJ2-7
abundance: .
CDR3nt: TGTGCCAGCAGTTCAGGCCTGGGCGGACAGAACCCCTACGAGCAGTACTTC
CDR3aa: CASSSGLGGQNPYEQYF

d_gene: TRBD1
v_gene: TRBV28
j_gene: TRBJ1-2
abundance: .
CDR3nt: TGTGCCAGCACCATATTCGGGACAGGAGAAGCTAACTATGGCTACACCTTC
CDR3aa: CASTIFGTGEANYGYTF